This record covers a single TCR beta chain. TCRdb re-called the 5' RACE reads; every CDR3 protein appears as one record, without DNA. The repertoire shows 350,000 to 550,000 distinct CDR3 sequences; the top ten hold about 2.2%. This CDR3 contains 14 residues. CDR1 and CDR2 (germline): LGHDT, YNNKEL (reference sequence). This sample is drawn from a study of monozygotic twins with inflammatory bowel disease. No sorting of T cells preceded isolation of total RNA from whole blood. V usage is TRBV3-1 and J usage is TRBJ2-1; TCRdb returns TRBD2, unconfirmable since there is no DNA. The sequenced sample consisted of blood. This receptor was obtained from a human donor with ulcerative colitis or Crohn's disease, or a healthy co-twin of an affected twin (not recorded which). CDR3 residues: CASSPSLQANEQFF.